This T cell receptor (beta chain) is drawn from a study of T cells expressing NK-cell markers. Study as a whole: According to the study, TCR beta repertoires originated from sorted CD3+CD56+NKG2C+, CD3+CD56+NKG2C- and CD3+CD56-NKG2C+ T cells.

Overall study findings and caveats: About 1.0-7.0% of CD8+ T cells in roughly six donors belonged to dominant NKG2C+ clonotypes. The CD3+CD56-NKG2C+ fraction of a handful of donors was also led by these clonotypes.

With respect to this clonotype: Its antigen is unidentified.

TCR beta libraries carry UMIs added by 5'RACE template switching. TCRdb re-called the 5' RACE reads and shows each CDR3 protein once, DNA omitted. The listing records 300,000 to 500,000 distinct CDR3 sequences. The TCR was taken from a woman aged 45-65 years in good health. Sequencing was performed on blood T cells: a sorted CD56 or NKG2C T cell subset, CD4+ or CD8+ T cells, or bulk PBMC T cells (not recorded which).

This CDR3 reads CSARPIMNTEAFF. The J gene is TRBJ1-1, the V gene TRBV20-1. CDR3 size: 13 residues. Germline CDR1 is DFQATT and CDR2 is SNEGSKA (reference sequence).